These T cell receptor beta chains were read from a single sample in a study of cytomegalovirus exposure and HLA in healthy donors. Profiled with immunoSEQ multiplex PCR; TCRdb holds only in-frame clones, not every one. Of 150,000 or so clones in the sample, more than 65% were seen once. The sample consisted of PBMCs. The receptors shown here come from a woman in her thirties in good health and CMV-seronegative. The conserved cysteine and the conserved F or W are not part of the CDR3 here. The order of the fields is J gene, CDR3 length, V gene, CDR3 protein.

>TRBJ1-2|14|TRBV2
ASSEAGQGAIFGYT
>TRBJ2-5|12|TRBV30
AWSPTSRGETQY
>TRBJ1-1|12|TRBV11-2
ASSSTGGNTEAF
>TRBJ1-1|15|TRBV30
AWSVEGTGTMNTEAF
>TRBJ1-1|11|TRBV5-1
ASSNTPNTEAF
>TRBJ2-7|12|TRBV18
ASSPLSGVYEQY
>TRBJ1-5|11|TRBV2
ASKGQNNQPQH
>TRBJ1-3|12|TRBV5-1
ASSYQGSGNTIY
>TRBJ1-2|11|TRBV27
ASSFTGNYGYT
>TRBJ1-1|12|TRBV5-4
ASSLDSLNTEAF
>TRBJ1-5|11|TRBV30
AWSTGGNQPQH
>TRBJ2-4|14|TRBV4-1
ASSQSKGMGKNIQY
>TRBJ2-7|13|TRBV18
ASLDGGKSSYEQY
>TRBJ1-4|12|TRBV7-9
ASSFRASAEKLF
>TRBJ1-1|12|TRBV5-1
ASSLARGNTEAF
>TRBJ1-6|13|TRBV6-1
ASSDVTGSGSPLH